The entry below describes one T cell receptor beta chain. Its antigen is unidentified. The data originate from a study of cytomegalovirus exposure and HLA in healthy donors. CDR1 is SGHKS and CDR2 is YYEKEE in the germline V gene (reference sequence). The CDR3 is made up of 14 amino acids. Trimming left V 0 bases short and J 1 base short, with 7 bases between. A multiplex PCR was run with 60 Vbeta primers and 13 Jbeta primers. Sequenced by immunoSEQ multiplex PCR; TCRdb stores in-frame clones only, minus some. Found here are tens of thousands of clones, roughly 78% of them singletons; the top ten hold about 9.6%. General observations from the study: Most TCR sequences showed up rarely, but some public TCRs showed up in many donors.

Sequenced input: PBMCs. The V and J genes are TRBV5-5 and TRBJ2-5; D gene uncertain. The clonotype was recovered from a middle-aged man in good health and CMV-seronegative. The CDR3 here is CASSLGQAQETQYF. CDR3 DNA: TGTGCCAGCAGCTTGGGTCAGGCCCAAGAGACCCAGTACTTC. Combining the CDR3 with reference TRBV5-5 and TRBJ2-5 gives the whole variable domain DAGVTQSPTHLIKTRGQQVTLRCSPISGHKSVSWYQQVLGQGPQFIFQYYEKEERGRGNFPDRFSARQFPNYSSELNVNALLLGDSALYLCASSLGQAQETQYFGPGTRLLVL.